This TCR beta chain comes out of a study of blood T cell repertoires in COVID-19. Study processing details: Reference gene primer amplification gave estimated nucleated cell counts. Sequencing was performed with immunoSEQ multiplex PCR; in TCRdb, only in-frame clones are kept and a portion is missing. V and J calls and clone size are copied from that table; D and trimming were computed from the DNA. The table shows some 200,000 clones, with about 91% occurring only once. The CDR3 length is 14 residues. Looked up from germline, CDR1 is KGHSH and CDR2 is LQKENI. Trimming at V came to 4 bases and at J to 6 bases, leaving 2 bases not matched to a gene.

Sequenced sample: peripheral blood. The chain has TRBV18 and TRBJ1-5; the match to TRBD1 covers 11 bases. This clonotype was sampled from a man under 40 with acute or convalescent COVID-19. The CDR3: CASSRGQGAQPQHF. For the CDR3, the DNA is TGTGCCAGCTCACGCGGACAGGGGGCTCAGCCCCAGCATTTT.